The 27 T cell receptor beta chains below come from one sample, sequenced in a study of cytomegalovirus exposure and HLA in healthy donors. Data came from immunoSEQ multiplex PCR; TCRdb stores just in-frame clones and leaves some out. This table holds over 100,000 clones, around nine tenths found once. Sequences were obtained from PBMCs. The receptors were sampled from a woman aged 18-29 years in good health and CMV-seropositive.

This chain connects TRBV7-8 to TRBJ2-2; maybe TRBD1 (6 bases). CDR3 length equals 16 residues. Trimming removed 7 bases at V and 3 bases at J, with 18 bases between. Looked up from germline, CDR1 is SGHVS and CDR2 is FQNEAQ. The CDR3 loop reads CASIWAGAGDTGELFF. The DNA of the CDR3 is TGTGCCAGCATCTGGGCAGGGGCTGGGGACACCGGGGAGCTGTTTTTT.

The J gene is TRBJ2-6, the V gene TRBV9; D is perhaps TRBD2 (6 bases). CDR3 length: 15 residues. The V gene's germline CDR1 is SGDLS and CDR2 YYNGEE. Trimming removed 2 bases at V and 1 base at J, with 7 bases between. Here the CDR3 DNA reads TGTGCCAGCAGCGTTGCGGGATCTGGGGCCAACGTCCTGACTTTC. Its protein is CASSVAGSGANVLTF.

The CDR3 region has the DNA TGTGCCACGGGGACTAGCGGGAGGGCCCAAGAGACCCAGTACTTC. Translating it yields CATGTSGRAQETQYF. The chain couples TRBV19 to TRBJ2-5; 16 nucleotides align to TRBD2. Germline trimming cut 10 bases from V and 1 base from J; bases unmatched to any gene: 3. CDR1 is LNHDA and CDR2 is SQIVND in the germline V gene (reference sequence). The CDR3 totals 15 residues.

The V gene is TRBV13, the J gene TRBJ1-1; 8 nucleotides align to TRBD1. The germline CDR1 and CDR2 sequences are PRHDT and FYEKMQ (reference sequence). With V trimmed by 1 base and J by 3 bases, 10 bases remained unmatched. The CDR3 loop spans 17 amino acids. This CDR3 is CASSLARDRGVDTEAFF. Written as DNA, the CDR3 is TGTGCCAGCAGCTTAGCCCGAGACAGGGGAGTGGACACTGAAGCTTTCTTT.

V is TRBV19 and J is TRBJ1-2, with 9 bases that match TRBD1. Germline-derived CDR1 and CDR2 are LNHDA and SQIVND (reference sequence). J was trimmed by 8 bases and V by 4 bases; bases with no gene match: 11. The CDR3 totals 15 residues. CDR3 nucleotide sequence: TGTGCCAGTAGTACAAGACCACCGGGACAGGGAGGCTACACCTTC. Amino acid sequence: CASSTRPPGQGGYTF.

J is TRBJ2-7 and V is TRBV29-1; 8 bases agree with TRBD2. Germline V gene data show CDR1 as SQVTM and CDR2 as ANQGSEA. This CDR3 contains 12 residues. Losses at the gene ends were 6 bases for V and 2 bases for J; bases not matched to a gene: 3. Written as DNA, the CDR3 is TGCAGCGTGCTAGCGGGTACCTACGAGCAGTACTTC. This translates into CSVLAGTYEQYF.

The rearrangement links TRBV15 to TRBJ1-2; D is perhaps TRBD1 (5 bases). V lost 3 bases and J 3 bases, leaving 11 bases between the germline ends. The germline V gene has CDR1 LNHNV and CDR2 YYDKDF (reference sequence). The CDR3 has 14 amino acids. The DNA of the CDR3 is TGTGCCACCAGCAGTGGGCGACAGCACTATGGCTACACCTTC. Protein product: CATSSGRQHYGYTF.

The gene calls are TRBV9 and TRBJ2-2, with a possible D match to TRBD2 (5 bases). The CDR3 length is 13 residues. CDR1 is SGDLS and CDR2 is YYNGEE in the germline V gene. V lost 0 bases to trimming and J lost 6 bases, with 6 bases between them. As DNA, the CDR3 is TGTGCCAGCAGCGTAGGAGGGCCCGGGGAGCTGTTTTTT. Translated: CASSVGGPGELFF.

The chain uses TRBV4-2 and TRBJ1-2; 9 positions match TRBD1. Losses at the gene ends were 0 bases for V and 2 bases for J; bases not matched to a gene: 4. This CDR3 comprises 16 residues. Germline V gives CDR1 LGHNA, CDR2 YNFKEQ. The CDR3 is CASSQDVTGGNYGYTF. The CDR3 DNA is TGTGCCAGCAGCCAAGATGTCACAGGGGGCAACTATGGCTACACCTTC.

About this clone: Other DNA sequences within the sample encode an identical CDR3. This sequence joins TRBV5-1 and TRBJ2-7, with D possibly TRBD2 on 6 matching bases. V was cut by 0 bases and J by 6 bases, with 7 bases left in between. CDR1 and CDR2 from the germline V gene are SGHRS and YFSETQ. This CDR3 is built from 12 residues. The DNA for the CDR3 is TGCGCCAGCAGCTTGGTGGGAGGCGAGCAGTACTTC. This codes for CASSLVGGEQYF.

The CDR3 DNA follows: TGTGCCAGCAGCTTAGCTTCCCGCCAAGAGACCCAGTACTTC. Translated, it gives CASSLASRQETQYF. V and J are TRBV7-9 and TRBJ2-5, with D uncertain. The CDR3 has 14 amino acids. The germline CDR1 and CDR2 sequences are SEHNR and FQNEAQ (reference sequence). V shed 0 bases and J shed 1 base, with 6 bases lying between them.

The rearrangement joins TRBV19 to TRBJ2-3; perhaps TRBD1 as D (5 bases). The CDR3 runs to 17 residues. The germline CDR1 and CDR2 sequences are LNHDA and SQIVND (reference sequence). Trimming cost V 4 bases and J 5 bases, with 22 bases left between them. CDR3 in amino acids: CASSTQAHSARLDTQYF. The CDR3, as DNA: TGTGCCAGTAGTACACAGGCCCATTCTGCCCGCCTAGATACGCAGTATTTT.

This chain uses TRBV7-6 with TRBJ1-2; TRBD1 might be the D (6 bases). The V and J ends lost 0 bases and 5 bases respectively, with 13 bases between them. Germline values: CDR1 SGHVS, CDR2 FNYEAQ. The CDR3 is 15 amino acids. The CDR3 DNA follows: TGTGCCAGCAGCTTAGCGCCAGGGGAAGGTTATGGCTACACCTTC. Its protein is CASSLAPGEGYGYTF. Filled out from reference TRBV7-6 and TRBJ1-2, the complete variable domain reads GAGVSQSPRYKVTKRGQDVALRCDPISGHVSLYWYRQALGQGPEFLTYFNYEAQQDKSGLPNDRFSAERPEGSISTLTIQRTEQRDSAMYRCASSLAPGEGYGYTFGSGTRLTVV.

The chain couples TRBV9 to TRBJ1-5; tentative D call: TRBD1 (5 bases). Germline V lookup: CDR1 SGDLS, CDR2 YYNGEE. V lost 4 bases and J 4 bases, leaving 12 bases between the germline ends. The length of the CDR3 is 14 residues. CDR3 in amino acids: CASSLGTGNQPQHF. The CDR3 coding sequence is TGTGCCAGCAGCCTAGGGACGGGGAATCAGCCCCAGCATTTT.

The rearrangement links TRBV5-4 to TRBJ1-2; 9 bases line up with TRBD1. This CDR3 is 15 amino acids long. Germline values: CDR1 SGHNT, CDR2 YYREEE (reference sequence). Germline trimming cut 2 bases from V and 5 bases from J; bases unmatched to any gene: 7. The DNA of the CDR3 is TGTGCCAGCAGCTTTGACCTGGACAGGGGTTATGGCTACACCTTC. Its protein product is CASSFDLDRGYGYTF.

The chain links TRBV30 to TRBJ2-7; possible D gene TRBD1, 6 bases. Germline values: CDR1 GTSNPN, CDR2 SVGIG (reference sequence). V was cut by 0 bases and J by 0 bases, with 15 bases left in between. The length of the CDR3 is 16 residues. The CDR3 reads CAWSVHGQGSSYEQYF. CDR3 DNA: TGTGCCTGGAGTGTTCATGGGCAGGGGAGCTCCTACGAGCAGTACTTC.

Worth noting for this clone: At one end, the junction sequence differs from germline, possibly due to a read error. The chain combines TRBV7-9 with TRBJ2-3, with 7 nucleotides matching TRBD2. Per germline, CDR1 SEHNR and CDR2 FQNEAQ (reference sequence). This CDR3 is built from 16 residues. The CDR3 bases are TGTGCCAGCAGCTTAGGAGCGGGGCAAGATACGCAGCCTAACGAATTT. Amino acids: CASSLGAGQDTQPNEF.

The rearrangement uses TRBV19 and TRBJ1-5; D is possibly TRBD1 (5 bases). The CDR3 is made up of 16 amino acids. The V and J ends lost 3 bases and 2 bases respectively, with 14 bases between them. Germline loops: CDR1 LNHDA, CDR2 SQIVND (reference sequence). In DNA form, the CDR3 reads TGTGCCAGTAGTATGGGGGGGGGAATCGGCAATCAGCCCCAGCATTTT. This translates into CASSMGGGIGNQPQHF.

The J gene is TRBJ2-7, the V gene TRBV6-1, with 8 bases aligning to TRBD1. This CDR3 comprises 15 residues. V lost 8 bases and J lost 1; bases outside the gene matches: 10. Germline V gene sequence: CDR1 MNHNS, CDR2 SASEGT. The CDR3, as DNA: TGTGCCAGCGATCATGGACAGGGAAGTTCCTACGAGCAGTACTTC. It encodes CASDHGQGSSYEQYF.

The V call is TRBV2, the J call TRBJ2-1, with unresolved D. V lost 4 bases, J lost 4 bases, and 5 bases lay in between. This CDR3 comprises 12 residues. The germline CDR1 and CDR2 sequences are SNHLY and FYNNEI. The CDR3 nucleotides are TGTGCCAGCAGTGGTCGGTACAATGAGCAGTTCTTC. Translation gives CASSGRYNEQFF. Based on the CDR3 plus reference TRBV2 and TRBJ2-1, the full variable domain is EPEVTQTPSHQVTQMGQEVILRCVPISNHLYFYWYRQILGQKVEFLVSFYNNEISEKSEIFDDQFSVERPDGSNFTLKIRSTKLEDSAMYFCASSGRYNEQFFGPGTRLTVL.

The rearrangement links TRBV25-1 to TRBJ2-7, with D perhaps matching TRBD2 (5 bases). Trimming left V 6 bases short and J 1 base short, with 7 bases between. The germline V gene has CDR1 MGHDK and CDR2 SYGVNS. This CDR3 region has 12 residues. DNA for the CDR3: TGTGCCAGCAGCCCGGGGTCCTACGAGCAGTACTTC. It codes for CASSPGSYEQYF.

The sample holds a few counts of this clone. The rearrangement joins TRBV7-8 to TRBJ2-7; D is unclear. The V gene's germline CDR1 is SGHVS and CDR2 FQNEAQ. Deletions cut 1 base from V and 2 bases from J, with 9 bases between. The CDR3 is 14 amino acids. Here the CDR3 reads CASSLVSPTYEQYF. The CDR3 DNA reads as TGTGCCAGCAGCTTAGTGAGCCCGACCTACGAGCAGTACTTC.

The chain employs TRBV10-1 and TRBJ2-2, with 11 nucleotides matching TRBD1. Per germline, CDR1 WNHNN and CDR2 SYGVQD (reference sequence). The CDR3 has 16 residues. V lost 6 bases to trimming and J lost 4 bases; unmatched junction nucleotides: 7. For the CDR3, the DNA is TGCGCCAGCAGAGCCGGGACAGGGGGTAGCACCGGGGAGCTGTTTTTT. Amino acid sequence: CASRAGTGGSTGELFF.

The rearrangement links TRBV6-6 to TRBJ1-5; TRBD1 matches 9 bases. Looked up from germline, CDR1 is MNHNY and CDR2 is SVGAGI (reference sequence). CDR3 length equals 16 residues. Trimming at V came to 4 bases and at J to 5 bases, leaving 9 bases not matched to a gene. The CDR3 loop is CASSSLGTGSDQPQHF. In nucleotides, the CDR3 is TGTGCCAGCAGTTCTCTTGGGACAGGGAGCGATCAGCCCCAGCATTTT.

This clone was counted a single time. The chain carries TRBV10-3 and TRBJ1-2; D may be TRBD1 (5 bases). Looked up from germline, CDR1 is ENHRY and CDR2 is SYGVKD. The CDR3 totals 13 residues. Deletions cut 2 bases from V and 4 bases from J, with 8 bases between. The CDR3 sequence is CAISEGRVYGYTF. The CDR3 DNA follows: TGTGCCATCAGTGAGGGCAGGGTCTATGGCTACACCTTC.

This chain joins TRBV2 and TRBJ2-7; TRBD2 aligns across 10 bases. This CDR3 spans 14 amino acids. In germline, CDR1 is SNHLY, CDR2 FYNNEI. J gave up 3 bases and V 6 bases, and 5 bases lay outside the gene matches. The CDR3 here is CASRGTSGNYEQYF. The CDR3 coding sequence is TGTGCCAGCAGGGGCACTAGCGGGAACTACGAGCAGTACTTC.

Only one count was recorded for this clone. V is TRBV18 and J is TRBJ2-7; perhaps TRBD1 as D (5 bases). Deletions cut 3 bases from V and 3 bases from J, with 9 bases between. Germline values: CDR1 KGHSH, CDR2 LQKENI. The CDR3 has 13 residues. The CDR3, as DNA: TGTGCCAGCTCACCGGGGCTCGACTACGAGCAGTACTTC. It translates to CASSPGLDYEQYF.